This TCR beta chain was sequenced in a study of T cell responses to AZD1222 COVID-19 vaccine. Findings and limits, study-wide: Regions 160-218 and 743-854 dominated among vaccine-associated CD4 TCRs spanning spike. Most donors were white British and more were female, and clonal diversity was possibly underestimated. A rise in Spike-specific TCR breadth and depth followed two AZD1222 doses.

Worth noting for this clone: Its specificity is unknown.

Measured with immunoSEQ multiplex PCR; TCRdb has only the in-frame clones, and not every one. The sample lists 130,000 to 150,000 clones, around 90% occurring once. The CDR3 is 16 amino acids. With 3 bases clipped from V and 5 bases from J, the junction kept 9 bases outside the gene matches. Germline V CDR1 and CDR2: SGHDT, YYEEEE. The rearrangement links TRBV5-6 to TRBJ2-5, with 11 bases lining up with TRBD2. Specimen: peripheral blood, collected on day 0 of AZD1222 vaccination. The origin of this receptor is an adult in good health. The CDR3 reads CASSYFILAGAETQYF. CDR3 nucleotides: TGTGCCAGCAGCTATTTTATACTAGCGGGGGCCGAGACCCAGTACTTC.